Shown below are 20 T cell receptor beta chains from a single sample sequenced in a study of T cell responses to AZD1222 COVID-19 vaccine. The method was immunoSEQ multiplex PCR; TCRdb's version includes in-frame clones alone and lacks a portion of them. The sample lists 120,000 or so clones, roughly 85% occurring once. Sequencing used peripheral blood, obtained on day 0 of MenACWY control vaccination. Receptor source: an adult in good health.

The chain is built from TRBV6-2 or TRBV6-3 and TRBJ2-7, with D unclear. V lost 0 bases and J 1 base, leaving 7 bases between the germline ends. The CDR3 has 14 amino acids. Per the germline V gene, CDR1 is MNHEY and CDR2 is SVGEGT. The CDR3 sequence: CASSYSGTSYEQYF. DNA of the CDR3: TGTGCCAGCAGTTACTCGGGCACGTCCTACGAGCAGTACTTC.

The V call is TRBV30, the J call TRBJ2-3; D gene unclear. Germline CDR1 GTSNPN, CDR2 SVGIG (reference sequence). V was clipped by 2 bases and J by 4 bases, with 7 bases between them. This CDR3 is built from 12 residues. CDR3 bases: TGTGCCTGGAGTCAATCACCAGATACGCAGTATTTT. Translating gives CAWSQSPDTQYF.

V is TRBV5-1 and J is TRBJ2-7; weak D call: TRBD2 (6 bases). The CDR3 has 15 amino acids. Germline CDR1 is SGHRS and CDR2 is YFSETQ. Trimming removed 7 bases from V and 6 bases from J, with 23 bases in between. This CDR3 reads CASELGGAARGEQYF. DNA of the CDR3: TGCGCCAGCGAGCTCGGGGGAGCGGCCCGCGGCGAGCAGTACTTC.

The table lists this clone with a few counts. V usage is TRBV28 and J usage is TRBJ2-7; D call uncertain. Germline V gives CDR1 MDHEN, CDR2 SYDVKM. The V end was cut by 6 bases, the J end by 4 bases, with 10 bases between. This CDR3 is built from 12 residues. The CDR3 bases are TGTGCCAGCAGCCGTCACGGGTACGAGCAGTACTTC. Protein sequence: CASSRHGYEQYF.

This clone came up a few times. This sequence joins TRBV23-1 and TRBJ1-1; D ambiguous. TRBV23-1 is recorded as an ORF, its role being uncertain. Trimming took off 4 bases at V and 3 bases at J, with 18 bases between the two ends. The CDR3 has 16 residues. The CDR3 loop reads CASSRARAPGDTEAFF. The CDR3, as DNA: TGCGCCAGCAGTCGAGCGCGGGCCCCAGGAGACACTGAAGCTTTCTTT.

The chain links TRBV5-6 to TRBJ2-7; 7 bases align to TRBD1. V gave up 3 bases and J gave up 12 bases; unmatched junction bases: 9. Germline lookup yields CDR1 SGHDT and CDR2 YYEEEE. This CDR3 spans 12 amino acids. DNA for the CDR3: TGTGCCAGCAGCTCCGGGACAGCCAGGCGGTACTTC. This encodes CASSSGTARRYF.

This chain joins TRBV20-1 and TRBJ2-5; the D is unclear. This CDR3 contains 10 residues. Germline-derived CDR1 and CDR2 are DFQATT and SNEGSKA (reference sequence). V was trimmed by 7 bases and J by 5 bases, leaving 8 bases between them. The CDR3 sequence: CSGVLETQYF. The CDR3 coding sequence is TGCAGTGGCGTACTGGAGACCCAGTACTTC.

The chain carries TRBV5-1 and TRBJ1-6; 7 bases fit TRBD1. CDR3 length: 15 amino acids. CDR1 and CDR2 from the germline V gene are SGHRS and YFSETQ. V trimming: 5 bases; J trimming: 7 bases; junction bases outside the gene matches: 9. The CDR3 region has the DNA TGCGCCAGCAGTAGGGCAGGGGGAGGCAATTCACCCCTCCACTTT. This translates into CASSRAGGGNSPLHF.

The chain uses TRBV4-1 and TRBJ1-1, with D unclear. V dropped 0 bases and J dropped 3 bases, with 11 bases sitting between them. CDR3 size: 15 residues. Germline lookup yields CDR1 MGHRA and CDR2 YSYEKL. The CDR3 nucleotides read TGCGCCAGCAGCCAAGATGTCAAAAGGGACACTGAAGCTTTCTTT. Protein: CASSQDVKRDTEAFF.

The CDR3 loop is CATSDLRTATDTQYF. CDR3 DNA sequence: TGTGCCACCAGTGATTTGAGGACAGCAACAGATACGCAGTATTTT. The chain has TRBV24-1 and TRBJ2-3; a weak D match, TRBD1 (6 bases). Germline V gene sequence: CDR1 KGHDR, CDR2 SFDVKD. Trimming took off 0 bases at V and 3 bases at J, with 9 bases between the two ends. The CDR3 covers 15 residues.

The chain recombines TRBV14 with TRBJ2-1; 13 nucleotides line up with TRBD2. The length of the CDR3 is 16 residues. V lost 3 bases, J lost 8 bases, and 7 bases stayed unmatched. Germline loops: CDR1 SGHDN, CDR2 FVKESK. The CDR3 is CASSQETSGRNYEQFF. As DNA, the CDR3 is TGTGCCAGCAGCCAGGAGACTAGCGGGAGGAATTATGAGCAGTTCTTC.

J is TRBJ2-5 and V is TRBV12-3 or TRBV12-4; D is unresolved. The CDR3 runs to 10 residues. Trimming cost V 9 bases and J 5 bases, with 7 bases left between them. The CDR3 DNA is TGTGCCAGAGTAGGGGAGACCCAGTACTTC. Protein product: CARVGETQYF.

This sequence joins TRBV30 and TRBJ1-2; possibly TRBD1 for D (6 bases). Trimming cost V 0 bases and J 1 base, with 12 bases left between them. The CDR3 is made up of 15 amino acids. The germline V gene encodes CDR1 GTSNPN and CDR2 SVGIG (reference sequence). The CDR3 coding sequence is TGTGCCTGGAGTGTATGGGACACCTATAACTATGGCTACACCTTC. Translated: CAWSVWDTYNYGYTF.

The V call is TRBV16, the J call TRBJ1-4; D unresolved. The CDR3 covers 12 residues. The ends were cut back, 0 bases at V and 12 bases at J, with 8 bases in the middle. From germline, CDR1 is KGHSY and CDR2 FQNENV. CDR3 DNA sequence: TGTGCCAGCAGCCAATCCGATGAGGAACTGTTTTTT. It encodes CASSQSDEELFF.

This clone was seen more than once but under ten times. The chain combines TRBV19 with TRBJ1-5; tentative D call: TRBD1 (5 bases). The germline V and J ends were trimmed by 4 bases and 3 bases, with 16 bases remaining between them. CDR1 is LNHDA and CDR2 is SQIVND in the germline V gene (reference sequence). The CDR3 is 16 amino acids. As DNA, the CDR3 is TGTGCCAGTAGTAAACAGGCAGGGCGGGACAATCAGCCCCAGCATTTT. It yields the protein CASSKQAGRDNQPQHF.

This clone showed up just once. The chain carries TRBV7-3 and TRBJ2-3; TRBD2 matches at 7 bases. This CDR3 region has 14 residues. The V gene's germline CDR1 is SGHTA and CDR2 FQGTGA. V shed 2 bases, J shed 6 bases, and the junction held 5 bases outside the gene matches. The DNA of the CDR3 is TGTGCCAGCAGCTTAGGCGGGAGTGGGGATACGCAGTATTTT. It specifies CASSLGGSGDTQYF.

This rearrangement joins TRBV5-1 to TRBJ2-1; TRBD1 matches 9 bases. This CDR3 is built from 14 residues. After removal of 4 bases from V and 8 bases from J, the junction contained 7 bases not matched to a gene. Germline assignment: CDR1 SGHRS and CDR2 YFSETQ. The CDR3 here is CASSDRTGAHEQFF. The CDR3 DNA reads TGCGCCAGCAGCGACCGGACAGGGGCCCATGAGCAGTTCTTC.

V usage is TRBV2 and J usage is TRBJ2-7; D call uncertain. Trimming cost V 7 bases and J 4 bases, with 11 bases left between them. Germline assignment: CDR1 SNHLY and CDR2 FYNNEI. The CDR3 is made up of 12 amino acids. The chain's CDR3 is CASNNYAYEQYF. The CDR3 nucleotides are TGTGCCAGCAACAACTATGCTTACGAGCAGTACTTC.

This chain joins TRBV30 and TRBJ2-1, with 9 nucleotides matching TRBD2. CDR1 and CDR2 from the germline V gene are GTSNPN and SVGIG (reference sequence). The CDR3 sequence is 22 residues long. J lost 7 bases, V lost 0 bases, and 28 bases had no gene match. CDR3 protein: CAWSVRGNPLRSGRPHGNEQFF. The CDR3 coding sequence is TGTGCCTGGAGTGTAAGGGGGAACCCCCTCCGGAGCGGGAGGCCCCATGGGAATGAGCAGTTCTTC.

CDR3 protein: CATSRDWGGSEETQYF. The CDR3 DNA sequence: TGTGCCACCAGCAGAGATTGGGGGGGATCGGAAGAGACCCAGTACTTC. The gene calls are TRBV15 and TRBJ2-5, with TRBD2 matching over 7 bases. V lost 0 bases and J lost 3; bases outside the gene matches: 7. Germline lookup yields CDR1 LNHNV and CDR2 YYDKDF (reference sequence). The CDR3 has 16 residues. Full variable domain (outside the CDR3, taken from reference TRBV15 and TRBJ2-5): DAMVIQNPRYQVTQFGKPVTLSCSQTLNHNVMYWYQQKSSQAPKLLFHYYDKDFNNEADTPDNFQSRRPNTSFCFLDIRSPGLGDTAMYLCATSRDWGGSEETQYFGPGTRLLVL.